This paragraph covers one TCR beta chain sequence. Its antigen is undetermined. TCR beta libraries used around 1.8 micrograms of DNA from cryopreserved PBMCs. The sample originates from a study of cytotoxic CD8 clonotypes in ibrutinib-treated CLL. Whole-study findings and limits: In comparison with age-matched healthy donors, baseline clonality was higher and tracked circulating CD8+ T-cell counts.

This CDR3 region has 14 residues. The germline V gene encodes CDR1 SGHRS and CDR2 YFSETQ. The germline V and J ends were trimmed by 0 bases and 3 bases, with 9 bases remaining between them. The data were produced by immunoSEQ multiplex PCR, yet TCRdb's version contains in-frame clones alone and is incomplete. The data show about 130,000 clones, 60% to 85% seen once. This specimen consisted of PBMCs, obtained after 24 months of ibrutinib treatment. This TCR was sampled from a human donor with chronic lymphocytic leukemia. The chain carries TRBV5-1 and TRBJ1-1; the D is unclear. CDR3 region: CASSLGWEDTEAFF. As DNA, the CDR3 is TGCGCCAGCAGCTTGGGGTGGGAAGACACTGAAGCTTTCTTT. The full variable domain, its missing parts supplied by reference TRBV5-1 and TRBJ1-1, is KAGVTQTPRYLIKTRGQQVTLSCSPISGHRSVSWYQQTPGQGLQFLFEYFSETQRNKGNFPGRFSGRQFSNSRSEMNVSTLELGDSALYLCASSLGWEDTEAFFGQGTRLTVV.